Given below is one T cell receptor (beta chain) in context. Its antigen is currently unknown. TCRdb keeps only in-frame clones here, not all; method: immunoSEQ multiplex PCR. The sample holds about 5,700 clones, around 80% seen once. This entry is derived from a study of immune evolution from preneoplasia to lung adenocarcinoma. After pathologic assessment, macro-dissection selected premalignant or tumor cells for extraction. The study, taken as a whole, reports: Later-stage lesions seemingly showed higher T cell density and diversity than normal lung.

Between the trimmed V and J ends, which lost 7 bases and 6 bases, there was a span of 15 bases. CDR1 is MDHEN and CDR2 is SYDVKM in the germline V gene. The CDR3 loop spans 13 amino acids. The material sequenced was FFPE minimally invasive lung adenocarcinoma tissue. The chain couples TRBV28 to TRBJ1-2; D might be TRBD1 (5 bases). The receptor was derived from a person aged 55-80 years with lung adenocarcinoma. The CDR3 protein is CASTVNGAHGYTF. CDR3 nucleotide sequence: TGTGCCAGCACTGTGAACGGGGCCCATGGCTACACCTTC.